A selection of T cell receptor beta chains follows, all from one sample in a study of T cell responses to AZD1222 COVID-19 vaccine. Here immunoSEQ multiplex PCR was the method, and the copy in TCRdb shows in-frame clones only, minus some. This sample has 100,000 to 150,000 clones, with about 89% found just once. Sequencing was performed on peripheral blood, taken on day 0 of AZD1222 vaccination. Receptors originate from an adult in good health. The CDR3 runs from the conserved cysteine through the conserved F or W. The size field is filled for only some rows; it gives once, few, many or a size class.

size: once
V: TRBV28
J: TRBJ1-2
CDR3: CASTRPGGRGAKDIYGYTF

size: .
V: TRBV30
J: TRBJ1-4
CDR3: CAWSVIVEYNEKLFF

size: .
V: TRBV3-1/TRBV3-2
J: TRBJ1-2
CDR3: CASSPHTGAGYTF

size: .
V: TRBV20-1
J: TRBJ1-2
CDR3: CSASSRSPNYGYTF

size: .
V: TRBV6-5
J: TRBJ1-1
CDR3: CASSSERARGKAFF

size: .
V: TRBV10-1
J: TRBJ1-1
CDR3: CASQREMNTEAFF

size: .
V: TRBV5-1
J: TRBJ2-7
CDR3: CASSLGGALGEQYF

size: .
V: TRBV19
J: TRBJ1-1
CDR3: CASSIFANKNTEAFF

size: .
V: TRBV6-4
J: TRBJ2-1
CDR3: CASSDIGPTGPNEQFF

size: .
V: TRBV5-1
J: TRBJ2-7
CDR3: CASSPAGVRLLEQYF

size: few
V: TRBV5-1
J: TRBJ2-3
CDR3: CASSLAGASDEYF

size: .
V: TRBV3-1/TRBV3-2
J: TRBJ1-4
CDR3: CASSRRDHEKLFF

size: .
V: TRBV18
J: TRBJ1-3
CDR3: CASSPTLAGTGNTIYF

size: .
V: TRBV29-1
J: TRBJ1-2
CDR3: CSVEGIPLYGYTF

size: .
V: TRBV30
J: TRBJ1-1
CDR3: CAWSENPSQNTEAFF

size: .
V: TRBV19
J: TRBJ2-3
CDR3: CASSMGGFNMVGRGTDTQYF

size: once
V: TRBV18
J: TRBJ1-5
CDR3: CASSSRGPSNQPQHF

size: .
V: TRBV30
J: TRBJ2-1
CDR3: CAWRLWSDRYNEQFF

size: .
V: TRBV5-1
J: TRBJ1-2
CDR3: CASSLEAVNYGYTF

size: few
V: TRBV7-6
J: TRBJ2-7
CDR3: CASSPTARSYEQYF

size: .
V: TRBV7-3
J: TRBJ2-1
CDR3: CASSLTAKGSYNEQFF

size: .
V: TRBV12-2
J: TRBJ1-2
CDR3: CASRCGASGYGYTF

size: .
V: TRBV18
J: TRBJ2-1
CDR3: CASSPLGTSGRAVHEQFF

size: .
V: TRBV9
J: TRBJ1-1
CDR3: CASSVTVNAEAFF

size: few
V: TRBV14
J: TRBJ2-1
CDR3: CASSPLPLTVGEQFF

size: once
V: TRBV6-4
J: TRBJ2-5
CDR3: CASSDREPGQGLKTQYF

size: .
V: TRBV10-1
J: TRBJ2-3
CDR3: CASSEASTDTQYF

size: .
V: TRBV30
J: TRBJ2-1
CDR3: CAWMGAGTEVF

size: .
V: TRBV3-1/TRBV3-2
J: TRBJ1-5
CDR3: CASSQGGRTQPQHF

size: .
V: TRBV5-8
J: TRBJ2-1
CDR3: CASSLFLGGEQFF

size: .
V: TRBV15
J: TRBJ1-6
CDR3: CATSPTSGRASPLHF

size: .
V: TRBV5-1
J: TRBJ1-6
CDR3: CASGLTGSNSPLHF

size: .
V: TRBV19
J: TRBJ1-5
CDR3: CASRLEGDQPQHF

size: .
V: TRBV12-3/TRBV12-4
J: TRBJ1-1
CDR3: CASSRSTGAEAFF

size: few
V: TRBV7-9
J: TRBJ1-6
CDR3: CASSLADRANSPLHF

size: .
V: TRBV30
J: TRBJ2-7
CDR3: CAWVPGRRFNEQYF

size: .
V: TRBV11-2
J: TRBJ1-5
CDR3: CASSANNNQPQHF

size: .
V: TRBV28
J: TRBJ2-7
CDR3: CASSLAGVSTDEQYF

size: .
V: TRBV6-5
J: TRBJ2-7
CDR3: CASSSELVGSYEQYF

size: .
V: TRBV7-9
J: TRBJ2-6
CDR3: CASTAPGFNSGANVLTF

size: once
V: TRBV7-3
J: TRBJ2-3
CDR3: CASSPTFTDTQYF

size: .
V: TRBV10-1
J: TRBJ2-3
CDR3: CASSERQSSTDTQYF

size: .
V: TRBV2
J: TRBJ2-3
CDR3: CASREQEITDTQYF

size: .
V: TRBV30
J: TRBJ2-1
CDR3: CAWTDRGWSSEQFF

size: .
V: TRBV5-6
J: TRBJ2-5
CDR3: CASSLTGGPETQYF

size: .
V: TRBV27
J: TRBJ1-4
CDR3: CASRPSGGRVEKLFF

size: .
V: TRBV27
J: TRBJ2-1
CDR3: CASSPKIGRLDNEQFF

size: .
V: TRBV3-1/TRBV3-2
J: TRBJ1-2
CDR3: CASSLRQINYGYTF

size: .
V: TRBV19
J: TRBJ1-4
CDR3: CASSERGRVFF

size: .
V: TRBV27
J: TRBJ2-1
CDR3: CASSLLGTLNEQFF

size: .
V: TRBV28
J: TRBJ2-3
CDR3: CASSLGKGGRTDTQYF

size: .
V: TRBV9
J: TRBJ1-2
CDR3: CASSLVGDIDGYTF

size: .
V: TRBV30
J: TRBJ2-1
CDR3: CAWSVLTSGRAVF

size: .
V: TRBV24-1
J: TRBJ1-5
CDR3: CATSDRPGQAYNQPQHF